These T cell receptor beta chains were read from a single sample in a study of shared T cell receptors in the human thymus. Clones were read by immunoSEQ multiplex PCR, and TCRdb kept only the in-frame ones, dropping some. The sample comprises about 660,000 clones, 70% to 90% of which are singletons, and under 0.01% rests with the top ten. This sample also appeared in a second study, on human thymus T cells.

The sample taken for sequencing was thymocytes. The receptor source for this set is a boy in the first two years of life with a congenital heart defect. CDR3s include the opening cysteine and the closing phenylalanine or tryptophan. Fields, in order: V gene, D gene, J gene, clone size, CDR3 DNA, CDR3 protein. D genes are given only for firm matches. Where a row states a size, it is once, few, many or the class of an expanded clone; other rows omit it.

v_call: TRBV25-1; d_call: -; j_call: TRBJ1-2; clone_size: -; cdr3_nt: TGTGCCAGCAGTGAACATTATGGCTACACCTTC; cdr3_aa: CASSEHYGYTF
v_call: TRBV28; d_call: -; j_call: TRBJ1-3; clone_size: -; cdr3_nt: TGTGCCAGCCTACCCGGACAGATCTCTGGAAACACCATATATTTT; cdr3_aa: CASLPGQISGNTIYF
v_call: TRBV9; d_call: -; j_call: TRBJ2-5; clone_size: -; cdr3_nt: TGTGCCAGCAGCGCGACAGTCCAAGAGACCCAGTACTTC; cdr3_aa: CASSATVQETQYF
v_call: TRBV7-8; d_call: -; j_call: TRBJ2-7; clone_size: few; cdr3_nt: TGTGCCAGCAGCTCGGGAGCCTACGAGCAGTACTTC; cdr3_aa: CASSSGAYEQYF
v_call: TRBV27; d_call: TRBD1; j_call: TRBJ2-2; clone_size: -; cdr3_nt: TGTGCCAGCAGTTTATTAAGACAGGGTCCGGACACCGGGGAGCTGTTTTTT; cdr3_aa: CASSLLRQGPDTGELFF
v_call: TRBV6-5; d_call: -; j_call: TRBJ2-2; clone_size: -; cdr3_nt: TGTGCCAGCAGTTATTGGGCAGGGTGGGACACCGGGGAGCTGTTTTTT; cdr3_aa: CASSYWAGWDTGELFF
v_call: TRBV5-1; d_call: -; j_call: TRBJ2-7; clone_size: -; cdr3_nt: TGCGCCAGCAGCCTCTGCGGGACGTCGCCCTACGAGCAGTACTTC; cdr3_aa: CASSLCGTSPYEQYF
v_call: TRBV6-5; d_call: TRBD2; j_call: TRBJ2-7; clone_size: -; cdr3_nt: TGTGCCAGCAAGGGCGGGAGTCACTACGAGCAGTACTTC; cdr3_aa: CASKGGSHYEQYF
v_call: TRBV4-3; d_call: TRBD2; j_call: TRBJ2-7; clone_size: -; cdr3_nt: TGCGCCAGCAGCCAGAGCCTAGCGGGAGGTCCCTACGAGCAGTACTTC; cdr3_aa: CASSQSLAGGPYEQYF
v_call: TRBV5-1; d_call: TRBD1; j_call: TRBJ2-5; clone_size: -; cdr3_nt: TGCGCCAGCAGCCTTAACAGGGGGCGCGACCAAGAGACCCAGTACTTC; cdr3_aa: CASSLNRGRDQETQYF
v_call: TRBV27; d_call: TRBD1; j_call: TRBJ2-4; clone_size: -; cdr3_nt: TGTGCCAGCAGTTCCAGGACAGGGTCAAAAAACATTCAGTACTTC; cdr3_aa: CASSSRTGSKNIQYF
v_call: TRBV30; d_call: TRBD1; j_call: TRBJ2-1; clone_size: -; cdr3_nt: TGTGCCTGGAGCGCGGACAGGGCAGACAATGAGCAGTTCTTC; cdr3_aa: CAWSADRADNEQFF
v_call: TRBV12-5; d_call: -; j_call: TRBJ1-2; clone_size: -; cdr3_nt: TGTGCTAGTGGTTTAAGGGGTGACTATGGCTACACCTTC; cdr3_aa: CASGLRGDYGYTF
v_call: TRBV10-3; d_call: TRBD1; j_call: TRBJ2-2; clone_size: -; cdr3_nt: TGTGCCATCAGCCCGGGACAGGGAAACACCGGGGAGCTGTTTTTT; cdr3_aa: CAISPGQGNTGELFF
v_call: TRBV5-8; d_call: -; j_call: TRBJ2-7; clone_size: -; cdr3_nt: TGTGCCAGCAGCAAAAGGACAGATACTATCGGATACTACGAGCAGTACTTC; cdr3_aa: CASSKRTDTIGYYEQYF
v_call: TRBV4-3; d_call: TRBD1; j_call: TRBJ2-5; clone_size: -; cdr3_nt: TGCGCCAGCAGCCAAGACAGGGGGGAGACCCAGTACTTC; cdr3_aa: CASSQDRGETQYF
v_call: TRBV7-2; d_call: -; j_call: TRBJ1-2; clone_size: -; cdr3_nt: TGTGCCAGCAGCCCCCCGGATGGGGGGTCCCCCTATGGCTACACCTTC; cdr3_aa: CASSPPDGGSPYGYTF
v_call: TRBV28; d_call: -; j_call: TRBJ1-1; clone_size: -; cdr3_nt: TGTGCCAGCAGTCCTCTTTTTCCCTCCCACACTGAAGCTTTCTTT; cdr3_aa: CASSPLFPSHTEAFF
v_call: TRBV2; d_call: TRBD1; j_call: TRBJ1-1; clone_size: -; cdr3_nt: TGTGCCAGCAGTCGACAGGGGGCTTACACTGAAGCTTTCTTT; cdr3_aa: CASSRQGAYTEAFF
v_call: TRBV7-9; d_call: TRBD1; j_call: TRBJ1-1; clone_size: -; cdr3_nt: TGTGCCAGCAGCCCGACAGGGACTGACACTGAAGCTTTCTTT; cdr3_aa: CASSPTGTDTEAFF
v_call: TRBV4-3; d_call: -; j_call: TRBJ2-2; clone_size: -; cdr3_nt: TGCGCCAGCAGCCAGTATACGGGGGATTCTAACACCGGGGAGCTGTTTTTT; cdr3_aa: CASSQYTGDSNTGELFF
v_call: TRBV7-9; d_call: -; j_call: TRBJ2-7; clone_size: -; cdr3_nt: TGTGCCAGCAGCACAGGTACCGGGTCTAACTCCTACGAGCAGTACTTC; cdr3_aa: CASSTGTGSNSYEQYF
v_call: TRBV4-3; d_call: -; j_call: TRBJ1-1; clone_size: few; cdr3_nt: TGCGCCAGCAGCCAAGATGGAGGGGTAGCTTTCTTT; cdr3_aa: CASSQDGGVAFF
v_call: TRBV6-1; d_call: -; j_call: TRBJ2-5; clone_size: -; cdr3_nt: TGTGCCAGCAGTGAACAAGCCGGGTACCAAGAGACCCAGTACTTC; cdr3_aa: CASSEQAGYQETQYF
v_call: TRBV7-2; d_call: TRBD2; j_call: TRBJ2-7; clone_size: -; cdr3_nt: TGTGCCAGCAGCTTAGGTTTGCCTAGCGGGGGCCCCTACGAGCAGTACTTC; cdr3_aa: CASSLGLPSGGPYEQYF
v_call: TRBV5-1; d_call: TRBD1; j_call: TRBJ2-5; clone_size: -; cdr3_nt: TGCGCCAGCATCCCGGGACAGGGACAAGAGACCCAGTACTTC; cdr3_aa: CASIPGQGQETQYF